A selection of T cell receptor beta chains follows, all from one sample in a study of CD8+CD57+ T cells in acquired aplastic anemia. TCRdb reprocessed the reads with MiXCR, giving one entry per CDR3 protein. The sample records around 180,000 distinct CDR3 sequences, around three fifths being singletons. Sequenced: sorted CD4+, CD8+, or CD8+CD57+ T cells (not recorded which) from PBMCs. Receptors were obtained from a human donor with severe aplastic anemia or a healthy control (not recorded which). Each CDR3 is given with its conserved first and last residue. Each record gives: D gene, clone size, J gene, V gene, CDR3 protein, CDR3 DNA. D genes are given only for firm matches. Part of the rows lack a size; the others show once, few, many or a class for expanded clones.

D gene: NA; clone size: NA; J gene: TRBJ2-3; V gene: TRBV2; CDR3 protein: CAKESSTDTQYF; CDR3 DNA: TGTGCCAAGGAGAGTAGCACAGATACGCAGTATTTT
D gene: NA; clone size: once; J gene: TRBJ1-2; V gene: TRBV2; CDR3 protein: CATNPLGGQTTNYGYTF; CDR3 DNA: TGTGCCACCAATCCTCTCGGGGGCCAGACAACTAACTATGGCTACACCTTC
D gene: TRBD1; clone size: NA; J gene: TRBJ1-6; V gene: TRBV10-3; CDR3 protein: CASSLGQGYSPLHF; CDR3 DNA: TGTGCCAGCAGTTTAGGACAGGGATATTCACCCCTCCACTTT
D gene: NA; clone size: NA; J gene: TRBJ2-2; V gene: TRBV7-3; CDR3 protein: CASSFSLRNTGELFF; CDR3 DNA: TGTGCCAGCAGCTTCAGCCTCAGGAACACCGGGGAGCTGTTTTTT
D gene: TRBD1; clone size: NA; J gene: TRBJ1-2; V gene: TRBV10-1; CDR3 protein: CASSESQGASYTF; CDR3 DNA: TGCGCCAGCAGTGAGTCGCAGGGGGCAAGCTACACCTTC
D gene: NA; clone size: few; J gene: TRBJ2-7; V gene: TRBV6-1; CDR3 protein: CATATVGEQYF; CDR3 DNA: TGTGCCACCGCGACGGTGGGGGAGCAGTACTTC
D gene: NA; clone size: NA; J gene: TRBJ1-2; V gene: TRBV18; CDR3 protein: CASSPPALGYGYTF; CDR3 DNA: TGTGCCAGCTCACCACCGGCGCTCGGCTATGGCTACACCTTC
D gene: NA; clone size: NA; J gene: TRBJ1-5; V gene: TRBV15; CDR3 protein: CATSTDRAFQPQHF; CDR3 DNA: TGTGCCACCAGCACAGACCGGGCTTTCCAGCCCCAGCATTTT
D gene: NA; clone size: once; J gene: TRBJ1-2; V gene: TRBV7-9; CDR3 protein: CASSYTGGYTF; CDR3 DNA: TGTGCCAGCAGCTACACTGGTGGCTACACCTTC
D gene: NA; clone size: NA; J gene: TRBJ2-7; V gene: TRBV7-9; CDR3 protein: CASSLVKSYEQYF; CDR3 DNA: TGTGCCAGCAGTTTGGTAAAGTCCTACGAGCAGTACTTC
D gene: TRBD1; clone size: NA; J gene: TRBJ1-5; V gene: TRBV5-8; CDR3 protein: CASSSGQGGGIQPQHF; CDR3 DNA: TGTGCCAGCAGCTCGGGACAGGGGGGAGGTATTCAGCCCCAGCATTTT